Below are 23 T cell receptor beta chains sequenced from a single sample in a study of T-cell reconstitution after alpha-beta-depleted transplantation in children. Unique molecular identifiers were incorporated into the prepared TCRbeta library. TCRdb re-derived calls from the PCR reads in MiXCR, one entry per CDR3 protein. Among 300,000 or so distinct CDR3 sequences, around 25% were seen once, and the ten largest hold approximately 11%. Sequencing used PBMCs, mostly from graft donor cells, obtained 180 days after TCRalphabeta/CD19-depleted stem cell transplant. These receptor sequences come from a male patient between 10 and 17 years old who had a stem cell transplant for acute lymphoblastic leukemia, so the T cells may come from the graft donor.

The rearrangement joins TRBV20-1 to TRBJ1-4; 10 bases match TRBD1. V shed 1 base, J shed 4 bases, and the junction held 3 bases outside the gene matches. The germline CDR1 and CDR2 sequences are DFQATT and SNEGSKA (reference sequence). The CDR3 spans 15 residues. The CDR3 loop is CSARVRTGGNEKLFF. The CDR3, as DNA: TGCAGTGCTAGAGTCAGGACAGGGGGTAATGAAAAACTGTTTTTT.

This clonotype showed up just a few times. The chain joins TRBV4-1 to TRBJ2-2, with 11 bases fitting TRBD2. CDR3 size: 17 residues. The V gene end was trimmed by 3 bases and the J gene end by 5 bases; junction bases not matched to a gene: 8. The germline V gene has CDR1 MGHRA and CDR2 YSYEKL. As DNA, the CDR3 is TGCGCCAGCAGCCACCTACTAGCGGGAGTTTGGACCGGGGAGCTGTTTTTT. It translates to CASSHLLAGVWTGELFF.

The sample holds a few counts of this clonotype. The CDR3 DNA sequence: TGCGCCAGCAGCCAAGCCCATCTACTAGGGGGATGGGAGACCCAGTACTTC. Its translation: CASSQAHLLGGWETQYF. The chain recombines TRBV4-1 with TRBJ2-5; a possible D gene is TRBD1 (6 bases). CDR1 MGHRA and CDR2 YSYEKL come from the germline V gene. The length of the CDR3 is 17 residues. Trimming stripped 1 base from V and 5 bases from J, with 20 bases between.

This sequence joins TRBV20-1 and TRBJ2-1, with D possibly called TRBD1 or TRBD2 (5 bases each). Trimming stripped 6 bases from V and 7 bases from J, with 19 bases between. Germline V gene sequence: CDR1 DFQATT, CDR2 SNEGSKA (reference sequence). CDR3 length: 14 residues. In DNA form, the CDR3 reads TGCAGTGCAAACCGGGGCCTTTCTCTTAATGAGCAGTTCTTC. Amino acid sequence: CSANRGLSLNEQFF.

The CDR3 reads CASSPTVGGGTEAFF. DNA for the CDR3: TGCGCCAGCAGCCCGACCGTTGGGGGAGGCACTGAAGCTTTCTTT. The chain uses TRBV4-1 and TRBJ1-1; D may be TRBD1 (5 bases). The CDR3 covers 15 residues. Germline V gene lookup returns CDR1 MGHRA and CDR2 YSYEKL. V lost 4 bases, J lost 4 bases, and 16 bases lay in between.

The chain joins TRBV12-3 or TRBV12-4 to TRBJ2-5, with a weak D call TRBD2 (7 bases). Trimming took 8 bases from V and 2 from J, leaving 15 bases between them. This CDR3 has 14 residues. In DNA, the CDR3 is TGTGCCAGCCGGCGGGGAGGGGGTCAAGAGACCCAGTACTTC. Amino acids: CASRRGGGQETQYF.

The table lists this clonotype with a few counts. This rearrangement joins TRBV7-3 to TRBJ2-7; D may correspond to TRBD1 or TRBD2 (5 bases each). This CDR3 spans 17 amino acids. Trimming took off 4 bases at V and 3 bases at J, with 22 bases between the two ends. The germline CDR1 and CDR2 sequences are SGHTA and FQGTGA. The CDR3 spells CASSSGQGTQPGYEQYF. The CDR3 nucleotides read TGTGCCAGCAGCTCCGGACAAGGGACCCAGCCAGGCTACGAGCAGTACTTC.

The V gene is TRBV20-1, the J gene TRBJ2-3, with a weak D call TRBD2 (6 bases). Germline values: CDR1 DFQATT, CDR2 SNEGSKA (reference sequence). The CDR3 covers 14 residues. The germline V and J ends were trimmed by 0 bases and 5 bases, with 12 bases remaining between them. The CDR3 nucleotides read TGCAGTGCTAGAGAAAGCGGGTCGGTAGATACGCAGTATTTT. It is translated as CSARESGSVDTQYF.

This clonotype showed up many times. In nucleotides, the CDR3 is TGTGCCAGCAGCCCTGGGGGGGGACTCAATCAGCCCCAGCATTTT. The encoded protein is CASSPGGGLNQPQHF. The J gene is TRBJ1-5, the V gene TRBV5-6; D might be TRBD1 (5 bases). Trimming took off 4 bases at V and 3 bases at J, with 14 bases between the two ends. Per germline, CDR1 SGHDT and CDR2 YYEEEE. The CDR3 is made up of 15 amino acids.

The chain links TRBV5-6 to TRBJ2-7; D is undetermined. Germline V gene data show CDR1 as SGHDT and CDR2 as YYEEEE. Trimming removed 1 base from V and 3 bases from J, with 11 bases in between. The length of the CDR3 is 14 residues. CDR3 amino acids: CASSLLDGLYEQYF. DNA of the CDR3: TGTGCCAGCAGCTTGTTAGATGGGCTCTACGAGCAGTACTTC.

The rearrangement uses TRBV12-3 or TRBV12-4 and TRBJ1-5, with 7 positions matching TRBD1. After removal of 4 bases from V and 0 bases from J, the junction contained 15 bases not matched to a gene. The length of the CDR3 is 19 residues. As DNA, the CDR3 is TGTGCCAGCAGTTCGATCCTCACAGGGGACAAGACTAGCAATCAGCCCCAGCATTTT. Protein product: CASSSILTGDKTSNQPQHF.

V gene TRBV4-1 combines with J gene TRBJ2-1, with D possibly matching TRBD1 (6 bases). V dropped 4 bases and J dropped 4 bases, with 17 bases sitting between them. CDR1 and CDR2 from the germline V gene are MGHRA and YSYEKL. This CDR3 contains 16 residues. The CDR3 sequence: CASSPPSGVGYNEQFF. Here the CDR3 DNA reads TGCGCCAGCAGCCCCCCTTCAGGGGTGGGGTACAATGAGCAGTTCTTC.

At least ten counts were recorded for this clonotype. As DNA, the CDR3 is TGCGCCAGCAGCCAAGAGGGGGGGTCCTACGAGCAGTACTTC. Its translation is CASSQEGGSYEQYF. The chain combines TRBV4-1 with TRBJ2-7; 7 positions agree with TRBD2. From germline, CDR1 is MGHRA and CDR2 YSYEKL. This CDR3 has 14 amino acids. Trimming cost V 0 bases and J 1 base; bases outside gene matches: 0.

The V call is TRBV5-5, the J call TRBJ2-2; TRBD2 aligns across 8 bases. Germline V CDR1 and CDR2: SGHKS, YYEKEE (reference sequence). J lost 7 bases, V lost 2 bases, and 7 bases had no gene match. The CDR3 contains 15 residues. This chain's CDR3 is CASSFLAGPLGELFF. The CDR3 coding sequence is TGTGCCAGCAGCTTTTTAGCGGGACCTCTCGGGGAGCTGTTTTTT. Complete variable domain (other parts from reference TRBV5-5 and TRBJ2-2): DAGVTQSPTHLIKTRGQQVTLRCSPISGHKSVSWYQQVLGQGPQFIFQYYEKEERGRGNFPDRFSARQFPNYSSELNVNALLLGDSALYLCASSFLAGPLGELFFGEGSRLTVL.

The CDR3, as DNA: TGCAGTGCTAGAGATACCCCGGACGGGGCCAACGAGCAGTACTTC. This encodes CSARDTPDGANEQYF. The chain uses TRBV20-1 and TRBJ2-7; D possibly uses TRBD1 or TRBD2 (5 bases each). V was pared by 0 bases and J by 5 bases, with 17 bases between. This CDR3 spans 15 amino acids. CDR1 DFQATT and CDR2 SNEGSKA come from the germline V gene (reference sequence).

J is TRBJ2-1 and V is TRBV5-1, with 9 nucleotides matching TRBD2. Germline CDR1 is SGHRS and CDR2 is YFSETQ. V dropped 0 bases and J dropped 9; count of bases not matched to a gene: 4. The CDR3 spans 14 residues. CDR3 sequence: CASSLVAGDSEQFF. The CDR3, as DNA: TGCGCCAGCAGCTTGGTAGCGGGAGATAGTGAGCAGTTCTTC.

This clonotype has just a few counts. The V gene is TRBV18, the J gene TRBJ1-1, with 11 bases identical to TRBD1. The CDR3 loop spans 15 amino acids. J was trimmed by 6 bases and V by 1 base; bases with no gene match: 4. The germline V gene encodes CDR1 KGHSH and CDR2 LQKENI. The CDR3 spells CASSPLGTGGPEAFF. CDR3 nucleotides: TGTGCCAGCTCACCACTAGGGACAGGGGGGCCTGAAGCTTTCTTT.

The chain is built from TRBV28 and TRBJ1-2; D is ambiguous. Germline-derived CDR1 and CDR2 are MDHEN and SYDVKM. CDR3 length: 13 residues. Between the trimmed V and J ends, which lost 11 bases and 4 bases, there was a span of 17 bases. For the CDR3, the DNA is TGTGCCTCCCAGGACGCGGTGCCCTATGGCTACACCTTC. Protein: CASQDAVPYGYTF.

This clonotype showed up just a few times. The gene calls are TRBV10-3 and TRBJ2-3, with TRBD2 identical over 11 bases. This CDR3 is built from 16 residues. V lost 4 bases and J lost 0; bases outside the gene matches: 3. The germline V gene encodes CDR1 ENHRY and CDR2 SYGVKD. This CDR3 is CAISGTSGSSTDTQYF. The CDR3 DNA reads TGTGCCATCAGTGGGACTAGCGGGTCCAGCACAGATACGCAGTATTTT.

This clonotype was found a few times. The chain employs TRBV4-1 and TRBJ2-1; tentative D call: TRBD2 (5 bases). This CDR3 spans 15 amino acids. From germline, CDR1 is MGHRA and CDR2 YSYEKL. With 0 bases removed from V and 2 bases from J, the gap between germline ends came to 8 bases. The DNA of the CDR3 is TGCGCCAGCAGCCAAGATAGGGAGCCCTACAATGAGCAGTTCTTC. It specifies CASSQDREPYNEQFF.

This clonotype was seen at least ten times. The J gene is TRBJ2-1, the V gene TRBV12-3 or TRBV12-4; 8 positions match TRBD2. This CDR3 has 16 residues. The junction had 11 bases not matched to a gene; V was cut back by 5 bases and J by 5 bases. This CDR3 is CASSGWTSLGNNEQFF. DNA for the CDR3: TGTGCCAGCAGTGGCTGGACTAGCCTCGGCAACAATGAGCAGTTCTTC.

This CDR3 is CSVEDSTPLTGYYGYTF. DNA of the CDR3: TGCAGCGTTGAAGATTCTACCCCATTGACAGGGTACTATGGCTACACCTTC. The J gene is TRBJ1-2, the V gene TRBV29-1; 7 positions match TRBD1. The V gene end was trimmed by 0 bases and the J gene end by 3 bases; junction bases not matched to a gene: 13. There are 17 residues in the CDR3. Germline loops: CDR1 SQVTM, CDR2 ANQGSEA.

A few counts support this clonotype. The chain links TRBV3-1 to TRBJ1-2; the D gene is possibly TRBD1 (5 bases). The length of the CDR3 is 14 residues. Deletions cut 5 bases from V and 3 bases from J, with 13 bases between. CDR1 and CDR2 (germline): LGHDT, YNNKEL (reference sequence). The CDR3 region has the DNA TGTGCCAGCAGCTCTTCAGGGTGGGACTATGGCTACACCTTC. As protein: CASSSSGWDYGYTF.